This T cell receptor (beta chain) is drawn from a study of blood T cell repertoires in COVID-19. Overall study: Acute-phase and convalescent COVID-19 samples originated in the United States, Italy and Spain.

Trimming left V 0 bases short and J 7 bases short, with 15 bases between. The CDR3 loop spans 15 amino acids. The germline V gene has CDR1 SGHAT and CDR2 FQNNGV. The data were produced by immunoSEQ multiplex PCR, yet TCRdb's version contains in-frame clones alone and is incomplete. The sample lists some 120,000 clones, under 90% seen once, with 9.5% to 15% in the top ten. The sample taken for sequencing was peripheral blood. V is TRBV11-2 and J is TRBJ1-2; no firm D call. The source is a woman aged 55-70 years with acute or convalescent COVID-19. CDR3 sequence: CASSLDVASAGGYTF. The CDR3 DNA sequence: TGTGCCAGCAGCTTAGACGTGGCCTCCGCTGGTGGCTACACCTTC.